This TCR beta chain is from a study of a mutant IDH1 vaccine in newly diagnosed glioma. For the study at large: Vaccines were first given 4-6 weeks after radiotherapy alone, or with temozolomide cycles. Study-level points and caveats: Changes to the top peripheral T cell clonotypes appeared unrelated to pseudoprogression.

Sequencing used immunoSEQ multiplex PCR; TCRdb keeps in-frame clones, though not all of them. The sample contains tens of thousands of clones, almost 85% of which appear only once. Time point noted: week 23, last vaccination. Every vaccination contained 300 ug of the mutant IDH1 20-mer peptide and was paired with topical imiquimod. Concerning this clone itself: The antigen is undetermined.

The CDR3 is 14 amino acids. Looked up from germline, CDR1 is LNHNV and CDR2 is YYDKDF (reference sequence). V shed 0 bases and J shed 3 bases, with 6 bases lying between them. This receptor was identified in a man aged 30-40 years with glioma. Some clones in this sample may be carry-over from other donors' samples. The chain has TRBV15 and TRBJ1-5; D is uncertain. Here the sequenced sample was PBMCs, taken from a glioma patient whose treatment included an IDH1 peptide vaccine. CDR3 nucleotides: TGTGCCACCAGCAGAGATTTTACCAATCAGCCCCAGCATTTT. Translated, it gives CATSRDFTNQPQHF.